This T cell receptor (beta chain) was observed in a study of CD8+ T cells in alopecia areata. For the study at large: The duration of tofacitinib was 6 to 18 months, with 6 months off drug afterward. Findings and limits, study-wide: Under tofacitinib, numerous expanded lesional clonotypes remained detectable in scalp and blood. Administration of tofacitinib significantly diminished scalp clonality and expanded CD8+ clones within the top 100.

cDNA serving as the sequencing template came from extracted, reverse transcribed RNA. Clones were sequenced by immunoSEQ multiplex PCR, and TCRdb holds only the in-frame ones, with some missing. The data show roughly 92,000 clones, with about three quarters seen just once and around 15% held by the top ten. For this clone: Its antigen is currently unknown.

Germline V lookup: CDR1 MNHEY, CDR2 SMNVEV (reference sequence). This CDR3 spans 16 amino acids. V lost 2 bases, J lost 7 bases, and 13 bases stayed unmatched. The treatment was: oral pan-JAK inhibitor, 5-10 mg twice daily. Patients with alopecia areata provided lesional scalp punch biopsies as well as peripheral blood. The specimen comprised CD8+ T cells sorted from blood, sampled between weeks 43 and 45, from a patient treated with tofacitinib. This sequence joins TRBV27 and TRBJ1-2; 7 bases are a match to TRBD1. This TCR derives from a human donor with alopecia areata. CDR3 nucleotide sequence: TGTGCCAGCAGTTTAGGGGGCGAGGGGGCTTCGGGTGGCTACACCTTC. It yields the protein CASSLGGEGASGGYTF.